This entry lists 9 T cell receptor beta chains sequenced from one sample in a study of cytomegalovirus exposure and HLA in healthy donors. In the PCR, 60 Vbeta and 13 Jbeta primers were used. Sequenced by immunoSEQ multiplex PCR; TCRdb stores in-frame clones only, minus some. This table holds nearly 200,000 clones. The material sequenced was PBMCs. The receptors derive from a boy between 10 and 17 years old in good health and CMV-seronegative.

The chain couples TRBV6-5 to TRBJ2-5, with 15 bases identical to TRBD2. This CDR3 contains 15 residues. The germline CDR1 and CDR2 sequences are MNHEY and SVGAGI. The CDR3 loop reads CATRTSGGAGETQYF. CDR3 DNA sequence: TGTGCGACCAGGACTAGCGGGGGGGCCGGAGAGACCCAGTACTTC.

The chain carries TRBV6-4 and TRBJ1-2; 8 bases map to TRBD1. Losses at the gene ends were 8 bases for V and 5 bases for J; bases not matched to a gene: 7. The CDR3 is made up of 13 amino acids. The V gene's germline CDR1 is MRHNA and CDR2 SNTAGT. CDR3 sequence: CASSDREGYGYTF. The CDR3 DNA sequence: TGTGCCAGCTCGGACAGGGAAGGATATGGCTACACCTTC.

The rearrangement links TRBV7-8 to TRBJ1-2; D is uncertain. The CDR3 has 14 residues. With 5 bases removed from V and 4 bases from J, the gap between germline ends came to 14 bases. Germline CDR1 is SGHVS and CDR2 is FQNEAQ. CDR3 in DNA: TGTGCCAGCAGCCCCGAGGGAATGATCTATGGCTACACCTTC. Its protein product is CASSPEGMIYGYTF. The full variable domain, with the rest looked up from reference TRBV7-8 and TRBJ1-2, is GAGVSQSPRYKVAKRGQDVALRCDPISGHVSLFWYQQALGQGPEFLTYFQNEAQLDKSGLPSDRFFAERPEGSVSTLKIQRTQQEDSAVYLCASSPEGMIYGYTFGSGTRLTVV.

The chain recombines TRBV4-1 with TRBJ2-3; 10 bases match TRBD2. This CDR3 contains 19 residues. Germline V lookup: CDR1 MGHRA, CDR2 YSYEKL. With 1 base clipped from V and 0 bases from J, the junction kept 10 bases outside the gene matches. CDR3 region: CASSQGILAGAASTDTQYF. CDR3 coding DNA: TGCGCCAGCAGCCAAGGAATTCTAGCGGGGGCCGCTAGCACAGATACGCAGTATTTT.

V is TRBV27 and J is TRBJ2-5, with TRBD2 matching over 15 bases. The V and J ends lost 8 bases and 9 bases, in that order; junction bases with no gene match: 10. Germline-derived CDR1 and CDR2 are MNHEY and SMNVEV (reference sequence). There are 15 residues in the CDR3. CDR3 coding DNA: TGTGCCAGCCGGACTAGCGGGGGGGCCGGGGCGGCCCAGTACTTC. This sequence encodes CASRTSGGAGAAQYF.

This chain links TRBV7-2 with TRBJ2-5, with D tentatively TRBD1 (5 bases). This CDR3 has 15 residues. V was shortened by 1 base and J by 0 bases, with 9 bases between the two germline ends. Germline V lookup: CDR1 SGHTA, CDR2 FQGNSA. CDR3 DNA: TGTGCCAGCAGCTTAGGACAGACCTACCAAGAGACCCAGTACTTC. As protein: CASSLGQTYQETQYF.

The rearrangement links TRBV4-2 to TRBJ2-2; D perhaps matches TRBD2 (6 bases). In germline, CDR1 is LGHNA, CDR2 YNFKEQ. With 6 bases removed from V and 2 bases from J, the gap between germline ends came to 13 bases. The CDR3 contains 15 residues. The CDR3 protein is CASSVVGGNTGELFF. In DNA form, the CDR3 reads TGTGCCAGCAGTGTGGTGGGAGGAAACACCGGGGAGCTGTTTTTT.

The rearrangement links TRBV10-2 to TRBJ2-1; 7 bases match TRBD1. V lost 10 bases to trimming and J lost 8 bases; unmatched junction nucleotides: 11. Germline CDR1 and CDR2: WSHSY and SAAADI. The CDR3 runs to 13 residues. The CDR3 sequence is CATQGGLPYEQFF. The DNA for the CDR3 is TGCGCCACCCAAGGGGGCCTCCCCTATGAGCAGTTCTTC.

The chain joins TRBV6-1 to TRBJ2-1; possible D gene TRBD1, 6 bases. The CDR3 is 14 amino acids. Trimming pared 0 bases from V and 8 bases from J, leaving 11 bases between. CDR1 and CDR2 from the germline V gene are MNHNS and SASEGT. This CDR3 is CASSEASRGDEQFF. In DNA form, the CDR3 reads TGTGCCAGCAGTGAAGCGAGCAGGGGCGATGAGCAGTTCTTC.